This TCR beta chain was sequenced during a study of blood T cells in healthy people across ages. General study results and limits: Across the age range, TCR beta diversity per million T cells fell in a roughly linear way.

The CDR3 sequence is 11 residues long. The germline V gene has CDR1 SNHLY and CDR2 FYNNEI. V lost 6 bases, J lost 2 bases, and 5 bases lay in between. Details on this clonotype: Its target is unknown.

The second PCR ran roughly 7 to 12 cycles with a sample-barcoded 5' primer and J-beta primers. Each single sample gave us at least 2.5 million CDR3-containing paired-end reads. TCRdb independently ran MiXCR on the 5' RACE reads; one entry per CDR3 protein. Of about 1.4 million distinct CDR3 sequences in the sample, 59% were seen once. Material for sequencing was blood. V usage is TRBV2 and J usage is TRBJ2-7; D is undetermined. The receptor was isolated from a man aged 18 to 29 in good health. The CDR3 region is CASRPAYEQYF. CDR3 nucleotides: TGTGCCAGCAGGCCTGCCTACGAGCAGTACTTC. Complete variable domain (other parts from reference TRBV2 and TRBJ2-7): EPEVTQTPSHQVTQMGQEVILRCVPISNHLYFYWYRQILGQKVEFLVSFYNNEISEKSEIFDDQFSVERPDGSNFTLKIRSTKLEDSAMYFCASRPAYEQYFGPGTRLTVT.